What follows is one T cell receptor (beta chain) and its context. This clone has just one count. This receptor's antigen is unknown. The record has no base qualities; no much larger clone is one base away. This sample was taken from a study of blood T cell repertoires in COVID-19 (dated by TCRdb to about 2020). Study-wide context: Samples covering the acute and convalescent phases of COVID-19 were provided by collaborators in the United States, Italy and Spain. The prospective study material was composed of cDNA or gDNA derived from T cells, B-cell-depleted T cells, or PBMCs. Subjects who had been exposed to COVID-19, were actively infected with it, or had recovered from it provided the deeply sampled blood TCRbeta repertoires that made up the dataset. The repertoires were released in a freely available public database intended as a resource for research on the immune response to SARS-CoV-2. The samples were drawn from the first 160 participants of the ongoing ImmuneRACE study and from 1,254 subjects provided by 6 global collaborators. The sample metadata nearly always contained a de-identified subject ID, COVID-19 status, age in years and sex. Where available, HLA class I and class II types were taken from metadata supplied by the sample provider and were not determined by assay-based typing. Study-wide findings and limitations: The amount of clinical and demographic metadata varied by source and participant and was provided uncurated.

TCRbeta CDR3 regions were amplified from genomic DNA using the immunoSEQ Assay, a bias-controlled multiplex PCR. As for the original processing: Nucleated cell counts per sample were estimated from amplification of reference gene primers within the assay. To quantify the absolute abundance of each unique TCRbeta CDR3 rearrangement, sequence reads were collapsed and filtered. For each sample, productive Simpson clonality was calculated as the square root of Simpson's diversity index across productive rearrangements. TCRdb carries this immuneACCESS record with in-frame sequences only. Its versions omit some clonotypes, under half of them owing to an unresolved V gene in the studies checked, with the rest unexplained. V, J and clone size reflect that table, while D and trimming were determined from the DNA. This sample comprises about 360,000 clones, roughly 86% of them detected only once. 3% of the sample belongs to the ten largest clones.

Whole blood was collected in K2EDTA tubes by collaborating institutions according to the institutions' own protocols. For TCRbeta analysis, collaborators shipped samples as frozen whole blood, isolated PBMCs, or DNA extracted from either of those sample types. From the cysteine through the phenylalanine, the CDR3 covers 16 amino acids. The entry retains the CDR3 DNA only, 48 bases that are in frame from base 1. Relative to germline, V is missing 3 bases and J is missing 5 bases, with 9 bases of the junction outside any gene match. For CDR1 and CDR2, the germline V gene lists SGHRS and YFSETQ. The chain links TRBV5-1 with TRBJ2-2, with TRBD2 matching 8 junction bases. This clonotype originated in a human donor in a cohort sampled during active COVID-19. Source material: peripheral blood. For the CDR3, the sequence is CASSSPGLVGTGELFF. The sequenced DNA is TGCGCCAGCAGCTCGCCGGGACTAGTGGGTACCGGGGAGCTGTTTTTT.